This is a list of T cell receptor beta chains from one sample in a study of cytomegalovirus exposure and HLA in healthy donors. Some clones are missing from TCRdb's copy, which holds only in-frame ones; the method was immunoSEQ multiplex PCR. The data hold fewer than 300,000 clones, with 88% observed a single time. Material: PBMCs. These TCRs come from a young woman in good health and CMV-seronegative. Each CDR3 is given with its conserved first and last residue. The D gene is left open where the match is weak. Clone size is not always given. Where it is, it says once, few, many or a class for expanded clones.

j_gene | v_gene | len | d_gene | abundance | CDR3aa | CDR3nt
TRBJ2-1 | TRBV5-4 | 15 | TRBD2 | NA | CASSPGLAGGNEQFF | TGTGCCAGCAGCCCGGGACTAGCGGGAGGAAATGAGCAGTTCTTC
TRBJ1-1 | TRBV6-5 | 16 | NA | NA | CASSYSGGARYTEAFF | TGTGCCAGCAGTTACTCGGGGGGGGCGCGGTACACTGAAGCTTTCTTT
TRBJ2-2 | TRBV18 | 16 | TRBD1 | NA | CASSTGTGTLTGELFF | TGTGCCAGCTCAACCGGGACAGGGACGCTCACCGGGGAGCTGTTTTTT
TRBJ1-2 | TRBV6-1 | 11 | NA | NA | CASSLSVGYTF | TGTGCCAGCAGCCTATCCGTGGGCTACACCTTC
TRBJ2-7 | TRBV2 | 17 | TRBD2 | NA | CAINSGRAVDLIYEQYF | TGTGCCATCAATAGCGGGAGGGCCGTGGATCTTATCTACGAGCAGTACTTC
TRBJ1-5 | TRBV27 | 15 | TRBD1 | NA | CASSTDRAHNQPQHF | TGTGCCAGCAGTACCGACAGGGCTCACAATCAGCCCCAGCATTTT
TRBJ2-7 | TRBV28 | 14 | TRBD1 | NA | CASNDRGPPYEQYF | TGTGCCAGCAACGACAGGGGGCCCCCCTACGAGCAGTACTTC
TRBJ2-2 | TRBV28 | 18 | NA | NA | CASSYVGLGGRDTGELFF | TGTGCCAGCAGTTATGTAGGGCTAGGAGGGAGAGACACCGGGGAGCTGTTTTTT
TRBJ2-3 | TRBV18 | 14 | NA | NA | CASSPPSRADTQYF | TGTGCCAGCTCACCCCCGTCGCGGGCTGATACGCAGTATTTT
TRBJ1-5 | TRBV28 | 15 | NA | NA | CASSLVRVGNQPQHF | TGTGCCAGCAGTTTAGTACGGGTGGGCAATCAGCCCCAGCATTTT
TRBJ2-5 | TRBV7-2 | 13 | NA | NA | CASSLGNKETQYF | TGTGCCAGCAGCTTAGGCAACAAAGAGACCCAGTACTTC
TRBJ2-7 | TRBV10-3 | 14 | TRBD2 | once | CAISFSGTSIEQYF | TGTGCCATCAGTTTCTCCGGGACTAGTATCGAGCAGTACTTC
TRBJ1-6 | TRBV28 | 13 | NA | NA | CALGSSYNSPLHF | TGTGCTCTAGGAAGCTCCTATAATTCACCCCTCCACTTT
TRBJ2-2 | TRBV5-5 | 14 | NA | NA | CASSRELRFGELFF | TGTGCCAGCAGCCGTGAGTTGAGATTCGGGGAGCTGTTTTTT
TRBJ1-2 | TRBV27 | 14 | NA | NA | CASSFSGANYGYTF | TGTGCCAGCAGTTTTTCCGGGGCTAACTATGGCTACACCTTC
TRBJ1-3 | TRBV28 | 14 | NA | NA | CASHLASGGNTIYF | TGTGCCAGCCACCTTGCTTCAGGGGGAAACACCATATATTTT
TRBJ1-4 | TRBV11-2 | 13 | TRBD1 | NA | CASSSGQGAKLFF | TGTGCCAGCAGCTCCGGACAGGGAGCAAAACTGTTTTTT
TRBJ1-1 | TRBV4-1 | 18 | TRBD1 | few | CASSQPDRAFLWNTEAFF | TGCGCCAGCAGCCAACCGGACAGGGCCTTTTTGTGGAACACTGAAGCTTTCTTT
TRBJ2-7 | TRBV7-9 | 13 | NA | few | CASSYSGSIEQYF | TGTGCCAGCAGTTATTCGGGGAGCATCGAGCAGTACTTC
TRBJ2-1 | TRBV4-1 | 16 | TRBD1 | NA | CASSQEPRTGANEQFF | TGCGCCAGCAGCCAAGAGCCGAGGACAGGGGCCAATGAGCAGTTCTTC
TRBJ2-1 | TRBV6-1 | 14 | NA | NA | CASRERLGDNEQFF | TGTGCCAGCAGGGAACGACTAGGGGACAATGAGCAGTTCTTC
TRBJ1-1 | TRBV25-1 | 13 | TRBD1 | NA | CASSDLTGGRCFF | TGTGCCAGCAGTGATCTGACAGGGGGACGATGTTTCTTT
TRBJ1-3 | TRBV19 | 13 | TRBD1 | NA | CASSLQGANTIYF | TGTGCCAGTAGTCTACAGGGGGCGAACACCATATATTTT
TRBJ1-2 | TRBV6-5 | 12 | NA | NA | CASSLRGGGYTF | TGTGCCAGCAGTTTACGGGGAGGTGGCTACACCTTC
TRBJ1-5 | TRBV2 | 14 | TRBD1 | few | CASSPEQGAQPQHF | TGTGCCAGCAGTCCCGAACAGGGGGCTCAGCCCCAGCATTTT
TRBJ1-2 | TRBV2 | 14 | NA | NA | CASSVQAEDYGYTF | TGTGCCAGCAGTGTACAGGCGGAAGACTATGGCTACACCTTC
TRBJ1-1 | TRBV16 | 16 | NA | NA | CASSQAYPLGDTEAFF | TGTGCCAGCAGCCAAGCTTATCCTCTAGGGGACACTGAAGCTTTCTTT
TRBJ2-7 | TRBV6-5 | 14 | NA | NA | CASSYWAGGNEQYF | TGTGCCAGCAGTTACTGGGCAGGGGGGAACGAGCAGTACTTC
TRBJ2-3 | TRBV6-1 | 15 | TRBD2 | NA | CASTELAASTDTQYF | TGTGCCAGCACCGAACTAGCGGCTAGCACAGATACGCAGTATTTT
TRBJ2-3 | TRBV15 | 16 | TRBD2 | NA | CATSRAAGVAADTQYF | TGTGCCACCAGCAGAGCAGCGGGAGTGGCGGCAGATACGCAGTATTTT
TRBJ2-5 | TRBV5-6 | 15 | NA | NA | CASSLSSRAGKTQYF | TGTGCCAGCAGCTTGTCGTCGCGGGCCGGGAAGACCCAGTACTTC
TRBJ1-5 | TRBV18 | 14 | NA | few | CASSPTGWSQPQHF | TGTGCCAGCTCACCAACAGGGTGGTCTCAGCCCCAGCATTTT
TRBJ1-1 | TRBV30 | 13 | NA | few | CAWSVQGNTEAFF | TGTGCCTGGAGTGTACAGGGGAACACTGAAGCTTTCTTT
TRBJ2-6 | TRBV5-1 | 18 | NA | NA | CASSLVGAVFSGANVLTF | TGCGCCAGCAGCTTGGTAGGGGCTGTATTCTCTGGGGCCAACGTCCTGACTTTC
TRBJ2-7 | TRBV7-8 | 14 | TRBD2 | NA | CASRVLAASYEQYF | TGTGCCAGCAGGGTACTAGCGGCCAGCTACGAGCAGTACTTC
TRBJ1-2 | TRBV4-3 | 15 | NA | NA | CASSQGWAANYGYTF | TGCGCCAGCAGCCAAGGGTGGGCAGCTAACTATGGCTACACCTTC
TRBJ1-2 | TRBV5-1 | 15 | TRBD1 | NA | CASSSEDRVGYGYTF | TGCGCCAGCAGCTCGGAGGACAGGGTAGGCTATGGCTACACCTTC
TRBJ2-3 | TRBV25-1 | 15 | TRBD2 | NA | CASSDRTSFGDTQYF | TGTGCCAGCAGTGACCGGACTAGCTTTGGAGATACGCAGTATTTT
TRBJ1-5 | TRBV19 | 15 | NA | NA | CASRTQGEGNQPQHF | TGTGCCAGTAGAACACAGGGAGAGGGAAATCAGCCCCAGCATTTT
TRBJ2-6 | TRBV6-5 | 15 | NA | NA | CASSPDISGANVLTF | TGTGCCAGCAGTCCTGACATCTCTGGGGCCAACGTCCTGACTTTC
TRBJ1-2 | TRBV6-6 | 11 | NA | NA | CASSLNYGYTF | TGTGCCAGCAGTCTAAACTATGGCTACACCTTC
TRBJ2-1 | TRBV10-2 | 12 | NA | NA | CASSESGILQFF | TGCGCCAGCAGTGAGTCCGGGATACTACAGTTCTTC
TRBJ2-7 | TRBV28 | 11 | TRBD1 | few | CASSPGTGGDF | TGTGCCAGCAGCCCCGGGACAGGGGGTGACTTC
TRBJ2-2 | TRBV19 | 14 | NA | NA | CASSIDGVTGELFF | TGTGCCAGTAGTATAGACGGGGTTACCGGGGAGCTGTTTTTT
TRBJ2-1 | TRBV28 | 12 | NA | NA | CASSPTYGEQFF | TGTGCCAGCAGTCCCACCTACGGGGAGCAGTTCTTC
TRBJ2-2 | TRBV2 | 15 | TRBD1 | few | CASQNRGGGTGELFF | TGTGCCAGTCAAAACAGGGGTGGGGGCACCGGGGAGCTGTTTTTT
TRBJ1-2 | TRBV7-9 | 13 | NA | NA | CASSLGQHYGYTF | TGTGCCAGCAGCTTAGGACAGCACTATGGCTACACCTTC
TRBJ2-7 | TRBV28 | 12 | NA | NA | CATTGSSYEQYF | TGTGCCACCACAGGGAGCTCCTACGAGCAGTACTTC
TRBJ2-3 | TRBV4-2 | 15 | NA | once | CASSQAPGTTDTQYF | TGTGCCAGCAGCCAAGCCCCGGGAACCACAGATACGCAGTATTTT
TRBJ1-4 | TRBV9 | 14 | TRBD1 | NA | CASSTRDRGEKLFF | TGTGCCAGCAGCACGAGGGACAGGGGTGAAAAACTGTTTTTT
TRBJ2-1 | TRBV11-3 | 16 | NA | NA | CASSFHSGDSYNEQFF | TGTGCCAGCAGCTTTCACTCGGGAGACTCCTACAATGAGCAGTTCTTC
TRBJ1-2 | TRBV28 | 12 | NA | NA | CASSLRGYGYTF | TGTGCCAGCAGTTTACGAGGGTATGGCTACACCTTC
TRBJ1-6 | TRBV28 | 13 | NA | NA | CASSRSDNSPLHF | TGTGCCAGCAGTCGCTCGGATAATTCACCCCTCCACTTT
TRBJ2-1 | TRBV4-1 | 11 | TRBD2 | NA | CASSQGGEQFF | TGCGCCAGCAGCCAGGGAGGGGAGCAGTTCTTC
TRBJ1-1 | TRBV5-4 | 14 | NA | NA | CASSLDRSGTEAFF | TGTGCCAGCAGCTTGGACCGCAGCGGGACTGAAGCTTTCTTT
TRBJ2-1 | TRBV27 | 13 | TRBD2 | NA | CASRGLVGNEQFF | TGTGCCAGCAGGGGACTAGTAGGCAATGAGCAGTTCTTC
TRBJ1-2 | TRBV13 | 13 | TRBD1 | once | CASSGDRVGGYTF | TGTGCCAGCAGCGGAGACAGGGTAGGCGGCTACACCTTC
TRBJ2-7 | TRBV9 | 16 | NA | NA | CASSTTCGGRGYEQYF | TGTGCCAGCAGCACCACTTGCGGGGGCAGGGGCTACGAGCAGTACTTC
TRBJ2-7 | TRBV28 | 13 | TRBD2 | NA | CASSLLREYEQYF | TGTGCCAGCAGTTTATTGCGGGAGTACGAGCAGTACTTC